Following are 3 T cell receptor beta chains from one sample sequenced in a study of regulatory T cells in long-lasting Graves disease. Arm-PCR of CDR3 regions with iRepertoire HTBI primers generated TCR beta libraries. TCRdb analysed the multiplex PCR reads with MiXCR anew, one entry per CDR3 protein. The table has more than 650,000 distinct CDR3 sequences, about 32% seen once. Time point denoted: persistent/refractory GD, antithyroid drugs over 5 years with positive TRAb. The TCR library was prepared using RNA isolated from PBMCs. The material was peripheral blood mononuclear cells (PBMCs), obtained when the disease was refractory, from a patient treated with antithyroid drugs. These receptors were taken from a female donor with Graves disease.

The rearrangement links TRBV20-1 to TRBJ1-1, with D maybe TRBD1 (5 bases). Trimming pared 3 bases from V and 7 bases from J, leaving 12 bases between. The germline CDR1 and CDR2 sequences are DFQATT and SNEGSKA (reference sequence). There are 12 residues in the CDR3. CDR3 nucleotide sequence: TGCAGTGCTAGTGACAGAAGCTATGAAGCTTTCTTT. It yields the protein CSASDRSYEAFF.

The V call is TRBV6-1, the J call TRBJ1-2, with D perhaps matching TRBD1 (6 bases). Per the germline V gene, CDR1 is MNHNS and CDR2 is SASEGT. With 6 bases removed from V and 2 bases from J, the gap between germline ends came to 16 bases. The CDR3 is made up of 15 amino acids. The CDR3 coding sequence is TGTGCCAGCAGATCCCCCCGACAGGCCAACTATGGCTACACCTTC. It yields the protein CASRSPRQANYGYTF.

This chain connects TRBV6-5 to TRBJ1-2, with unresolved D. The CDR3 sequence is 13 residues long. The germline V gene encodes CDR1 MNHEY and CDR2 SVGAGI. V lost 4 bases and J lost 4, with 10 bases in between. CDR3: CASSSSDIYGYTF. In nucleotides, the CDR3 is TGTGCCAGCAGTTCCTCTGACATCTATGGCTACACCTTC.